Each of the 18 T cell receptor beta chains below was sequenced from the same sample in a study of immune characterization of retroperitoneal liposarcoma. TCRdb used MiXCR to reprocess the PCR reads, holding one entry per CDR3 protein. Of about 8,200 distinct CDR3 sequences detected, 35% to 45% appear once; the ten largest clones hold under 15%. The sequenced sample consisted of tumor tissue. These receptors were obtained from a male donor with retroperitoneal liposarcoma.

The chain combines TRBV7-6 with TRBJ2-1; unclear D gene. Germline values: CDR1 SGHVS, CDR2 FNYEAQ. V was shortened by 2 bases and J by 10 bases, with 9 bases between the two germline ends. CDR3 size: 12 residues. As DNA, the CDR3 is TGTGCCAGCAGCTTACGTGTGCAAGAGCAGTTCTTC. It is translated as CASSLRVQEQFF.

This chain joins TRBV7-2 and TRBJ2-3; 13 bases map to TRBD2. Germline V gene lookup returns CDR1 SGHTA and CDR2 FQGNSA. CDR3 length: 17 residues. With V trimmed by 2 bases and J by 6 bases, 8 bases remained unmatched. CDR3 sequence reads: CASSLKRGLAGEDTQYF. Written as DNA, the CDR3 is TGTGCCAGCAGCTTAAAACGCGGACTAGCGGGAGAGGATACGCAGTATTTT. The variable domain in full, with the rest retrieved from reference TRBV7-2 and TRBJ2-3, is GAGVSQSPSNKVTEKGKDVELRCDPISGHTALYWYRQSLGQGLEFLIYFQGNSAPDKSGLPSDRFSAERTGGSVSTLTIQRTQQEDSAVYLCASSLKRGLAGEDTQYFGPGTRLTVL.

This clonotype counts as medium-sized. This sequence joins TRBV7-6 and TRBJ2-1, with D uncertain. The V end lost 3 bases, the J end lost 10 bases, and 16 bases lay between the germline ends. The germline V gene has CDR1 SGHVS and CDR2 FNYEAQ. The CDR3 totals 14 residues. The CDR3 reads CASSFGFPAYEQFF. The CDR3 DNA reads TGTGCCAGCAGCTTCGGATTTCCCGCCTACGAGCAGTTCTTC.

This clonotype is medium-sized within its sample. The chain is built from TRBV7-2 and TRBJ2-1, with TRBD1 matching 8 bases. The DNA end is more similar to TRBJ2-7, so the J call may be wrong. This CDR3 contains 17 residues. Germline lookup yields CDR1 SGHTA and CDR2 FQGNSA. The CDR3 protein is CASSLNGQGFSYNEQYF. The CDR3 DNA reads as TGTGCCAGCAGCTTAAACGGACAGGGATTCTCCTACAATGAGCAGTACTTC.

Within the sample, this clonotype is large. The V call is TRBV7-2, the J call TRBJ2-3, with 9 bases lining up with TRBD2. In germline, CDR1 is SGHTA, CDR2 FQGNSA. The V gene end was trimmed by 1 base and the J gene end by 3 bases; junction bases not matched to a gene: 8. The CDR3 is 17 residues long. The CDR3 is CASSLGVGGGVTDTQYF. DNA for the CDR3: TGTGCCAGCAGCTTAGGGGTCGGCGGGGGGGTAACAGATACGCAGTATTTT.

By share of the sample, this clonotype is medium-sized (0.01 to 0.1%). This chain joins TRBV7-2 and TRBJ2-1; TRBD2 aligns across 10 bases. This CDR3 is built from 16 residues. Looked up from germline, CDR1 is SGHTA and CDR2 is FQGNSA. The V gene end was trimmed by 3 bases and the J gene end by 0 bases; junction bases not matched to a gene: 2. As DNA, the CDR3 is TGTGCCAGCAGCTTTCCTAGCGGGAGCTCCTACAATGAGCAGTTCTTC. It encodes CASSFPSGSSYNEQFF.

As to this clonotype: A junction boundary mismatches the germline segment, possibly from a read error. This CDR3 reads CASSSDRYNEQFF. The CDR3 nucleotides read TGTGCTAGCAGCTCCGACAGATACAATGAGCAGTTCTTC. The chain couples TRBV7-6 to TRBJ2-1; tentatively, D is TRBD1 (5 bases). Germline V gene sequence: CDR1 SGHVS, CDR2 FNYEAQ. This CDR3 comprises 13 residues.

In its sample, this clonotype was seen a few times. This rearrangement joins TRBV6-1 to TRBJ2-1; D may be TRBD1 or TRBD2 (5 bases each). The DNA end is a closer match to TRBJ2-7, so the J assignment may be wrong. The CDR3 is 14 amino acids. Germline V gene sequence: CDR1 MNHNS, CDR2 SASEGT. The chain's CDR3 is CASTPKGRTYEQYF. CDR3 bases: TGTGCCAGCACCCCAAAGGGACGGACCTACGAGCAGTACTTC.

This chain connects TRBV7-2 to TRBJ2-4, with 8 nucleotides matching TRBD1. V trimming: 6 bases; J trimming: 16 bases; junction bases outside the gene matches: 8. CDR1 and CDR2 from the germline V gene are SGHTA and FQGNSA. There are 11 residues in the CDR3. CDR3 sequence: CASRTDRVQYF. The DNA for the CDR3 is TGTGCCAGCAGGACGGACAGGGTCCAATACTTC.

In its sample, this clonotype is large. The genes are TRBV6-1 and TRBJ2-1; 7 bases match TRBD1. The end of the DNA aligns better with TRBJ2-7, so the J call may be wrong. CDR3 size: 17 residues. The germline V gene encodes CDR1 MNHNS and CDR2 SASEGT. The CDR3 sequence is CASPDRSGGKAYNEQYF. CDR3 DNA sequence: TGTGCCAGCCCCGATCGTTCAGGGGGTAAGGCCTACAATGAGCAGTACTTC.

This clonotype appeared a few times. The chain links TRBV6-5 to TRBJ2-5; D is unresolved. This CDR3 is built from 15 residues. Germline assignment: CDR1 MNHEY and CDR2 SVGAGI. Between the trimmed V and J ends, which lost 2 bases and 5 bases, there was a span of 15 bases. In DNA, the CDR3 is TGTGCCAGCAGTTACGTCCTAAATCCCCTGGAGACCCAGTACTTC. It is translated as CASSYVLNPLETQYF.

The chain's CDR3 is CASRIAAGGFNNEQFF. The CDR3 DNA sequence: TGTGCCAGCAGGATTGCAGCGGGGGGTTTCAACAATGAGCAGTTCTTC. The V and J genes are TRBV27 and TRBJ2-1, with 9 bases that match TRBD2. V trimming: 6 bases; J trimming: 5 bases; junction bases outside the gene matches: 11. This CDR3 comprises 16 residues. Germline CDR1 is MNHEY and CDR2 is SMNVEV (reference sequence).

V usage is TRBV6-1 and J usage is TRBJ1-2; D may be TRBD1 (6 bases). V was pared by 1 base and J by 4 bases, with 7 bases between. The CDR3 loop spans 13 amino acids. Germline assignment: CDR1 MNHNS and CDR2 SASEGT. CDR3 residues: CASSEEGGYGYTF. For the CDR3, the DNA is TGTGCCAGCAGTGAAGAGGGGGGCTATGGCTACACCTTC.

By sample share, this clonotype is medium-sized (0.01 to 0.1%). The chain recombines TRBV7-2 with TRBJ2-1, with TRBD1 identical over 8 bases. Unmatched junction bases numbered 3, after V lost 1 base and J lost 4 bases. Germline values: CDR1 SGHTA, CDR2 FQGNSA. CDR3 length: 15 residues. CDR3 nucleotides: TGTGCCAGCAGCTTAGATACAGGGGGGTACAATGAGCAGTTCTTC. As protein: CASSLDTGGYNEQFF.

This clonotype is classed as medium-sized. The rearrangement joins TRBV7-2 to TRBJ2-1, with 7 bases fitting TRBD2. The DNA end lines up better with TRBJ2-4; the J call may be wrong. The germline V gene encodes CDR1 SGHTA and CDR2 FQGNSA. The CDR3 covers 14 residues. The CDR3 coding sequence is TGTGCCAGCAGCCCAGGCGGGAGCAGGGCCATTCAGTACTTC. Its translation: CASSPGGSRAIQYF.

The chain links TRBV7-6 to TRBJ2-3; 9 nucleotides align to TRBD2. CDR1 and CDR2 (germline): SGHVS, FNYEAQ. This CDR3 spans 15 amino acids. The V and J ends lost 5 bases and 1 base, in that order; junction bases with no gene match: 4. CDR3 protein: CASSSQRGGTDTQYF. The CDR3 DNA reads TGTGCCAGCAGCAGCCAGCGGGGGGGCACAGATACGCAGTATTTT.

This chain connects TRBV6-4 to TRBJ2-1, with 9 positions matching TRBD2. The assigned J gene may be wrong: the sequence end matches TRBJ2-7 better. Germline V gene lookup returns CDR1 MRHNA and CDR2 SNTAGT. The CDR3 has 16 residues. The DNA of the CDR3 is TGTGCCCCCAGGGAGGTAGCGGGAGAGCCCTACAATGAGCAGTACTTC. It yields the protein CAPREVAGEPYNEQYF.

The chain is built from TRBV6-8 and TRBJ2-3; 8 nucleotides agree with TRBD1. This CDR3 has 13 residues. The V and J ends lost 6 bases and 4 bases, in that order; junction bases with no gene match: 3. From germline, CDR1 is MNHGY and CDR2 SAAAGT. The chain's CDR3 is CASRKQGADTQYF. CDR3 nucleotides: TGTGCCAGCAGAAAACAGGGGGCAGATACGCAGTATTTT.